This TCR beta chain is from a study of OX40 agonist ivuxolimab in advanced cancers. Overall study context: Those enrolled were roughly 80% male, with a mean age of around 60 years and ages from about 20 to 79.

Measured with immunoSEQ multiplex PCR; TCRdb has only the in-frame clones, and not every one. The sample has more than 50,000 clones, 90% to 95% seen once. The study, taken as a whole, reports: CD8+ T cells showed, on average, more clonal expansion than CD4+ cells.

Points on this clone: Its antigen is not known.

This CDR3 has 16 residues. Trimming removed 1 base from V and 4 bases from J; junction bases left unmatched: 7. Germline V CDR1 and CDR2: MGHRA, YSYEKL. This receptor was obtained from an adult with an advanced solid tumor such as melanoma, head and neck, liver or kidney cancer. Source: CD4+ or CD8+ T cells sorted from blood, taken in a trial of the OX40 agonist ivuxolimab. This sequence joins TRBV4-1 and TRBJ2-7, with TRBD2 matching over 10 bases. The CDR3 loop reads CASSQVSPGLAYEQYF. The DNA for the CDR3 is TGCGCCAGCAGCCAAGTTTCCCCGGGACTAGCGTACGAGCAGTACTTC.